Here is one T cell receptor (beta chain) with its context. Its antigen remains unidentified. This entry belongs to a study of siplizumab effects on memory and regulatory T cells. General study points: Reactions containing siplizumab showed mappable alloreactive CD4+ clones averaging approximately 73% Treg-derived, versus 25% to 30% in controls. Alloreactive sequences that could be traced to unstimulated CD4+ memory cells showed a significant reduction under siplizumab. Naive T cells apparently outstripped memory cells in diversity and seemed major alloresponse contributors.

Germline-derived CDR1 and CDR2 are SGHRS and YFSETQ. V shed 0 bases and J 3 bases; nucleotides not matched to a gene: 5. The CDR3 covers 16 residues. Assays examined roughly 9.2 x 10^4 TCR templates per sample. This table comes from immunoSEQ multiplex PCR, and its TCRdb copy is limited to in-frame clones, with some not included. The table lists some 100,000 clones, around 92% of them singletons, with approximately 0.71% in the top ten. V usage is TRBV5-1 and J usage is TRBJ2-7; 11 positions agree with TRBD2. The source is a human donor in good health. Sequenced: Tregs sorted from blood. Written as DNA, the CDR3 is TGCGCCAGCAGCTTGGAAAGACTAGCGGGGAACTACGAGCAGTACTTC. Encoded protein: CASSLERLAGNYEQYF.